What follows are 28 T cell receptor beta chains derived from one specimen sequenced in a study of CD8 T cells in Susac syndrome. Reverse transcription used roughly 0.45 to 1 ug RNA and random hexamers. TCRdb re-called the immunoSEQ multiplex PCR reads with MiXCR, one entry per CDR3 protein. The sample holds some 180,000 distinct CDR3 sequences; roughly 90% are singletons and the top ten take over 0.075%. The material sequenced was CD4+ T cells from PBMCs. These receptor sequences come from a human donor with Susac syndrome.

This chain joins TRBV2 and TRBJ1-2, with 7 bases matching TRBD1. Trimming took 6 bases from V and 12 from J; bases not matched to a gene: 13. CDR1 and CDR2 from the germline V gene are SNHLY and FYNNEI. The CDR3 spans 13 residues. CDR3 nucleotides: TGTGCCAGCAGACAGACAGGGTTACTGGCGGACACCTTC. This sequence encodes CASRQTGLLADTF.

The rearrangement links TRBV20-1 to TRBJ1-1, with TRBD1 as a possible D gene (6 bases). Trimming shortened V by 6 bases and J by 6 bases, and 23 bases separated the two germline ends. CDR1 is DFQATT and CDR2 is SNEGSKA in the germline V gene (reference sequence). This CDR3 is built from 15 residues. CDR3: CSAPPTYRVGAEAFF. The CDR3 nucleotides are TGCAGTGCGCCTCCTACCTACAGGGTAGGGGCTGAAGCTTTCTTT.

The chain uses TRBV5-1 and TRBJ1-2; 9 bases line up with TRBD1. The ends lost 0 bases at V and 5 bases at J; junction bases unmatched: 14. The CDR3 loop spans 18 amino acids. The germline V gene has CDR1 SGHRS and CDR2 YFSETQ. Here the CDR3 DNA reads TGCGCCAGCAGCTTGGATATCCCGGGACAGGGATTTACTTATGGCTACACCTTC. It encodes CASSLDIPGQGFTYGYTF. The complete variable domain, with remaining parts taken from reference TRBV5-1 and TRBJ1-2, reads KAGVTQTPRYLIKTRGQQVTLSCSPISGHRSVSWYQQTPGQGLQFLFEYFSETQRNKGNFPGRFSGRQFSNSRSEMNVSTLELGDSALYLCASSLDIPGQGFTYGYTFGSGTRLTVV.

The count of this clonotype is one. This rearrangement joins TRBV19 to TRBJ1-1, with a possible D match to TRBD1 (6 bases). Germline lookup yields CDR1 LNHDA and CDR2 SQIVND (reference sequence). V dropped 3 bases and J dropped 7 bases, with 21 bases sitting between them. The CDR3 has 16 residues. The CDR3 region has the DNA TGTGCCAGTAGTATCTGGGGGGCCCGTCGTGAGAGTGAAGCTTTCTTT. Translated, it gives CASSIWGARRESEAFF.

The gene calls are TRBV6-1 and TRBJ2-5; D gene uncertain. The germline V and J ends were trimmed by 5 bases and 0 bases, with 7 bases remaining between them. Germline V gene data show CDR1 as MNHNS and CDR2 as SASEGT. CDR3 length: 13 amino acids. The CDR3 spells CASSSHDQETQYF. The CDR3 nucleotides are TGTGCCAGCAGTTCGCACGACCAAGAGACCCAGTACTTC.

The chain uses TRBV29-1 and TRBJ2-2; D is uncertain. The CDR3 contains 15 residues. Germline loops: CDR1 SQVTM, CDR2 ANQGSEA. Trimming pared 5 bases from V and 2 bases from J, leaving 15 bases between. CDR3 loop: CSVLTFPPNTGELFF. In nucleotides, the CDR3 is TGCAGCGTTCTTACCTTCCCTCCTAACACCGGGGAGCTGTTTTTT.

The chain joins TRBV28 to TRBJ2-2; unclear D gene. The germline V gene has CDR1 MDHEN and CDR2 SYDVKM. This CDR3 comprises 12 residues. Trimming pared 4 bases from V and 8 bases from J, leaving 8 bases between. The CDR3 DNA reads as TGTGCCAGCAGTTACATAACAGGGGAGCTGTTTTTT. This codes for CASSYITGELFF.

J is TRBJ2-1 and V is TRBV20-1, with 9 bases that match TRBD1. The length of the CDR3 is 13 residues. Losses at the gene ends were 6 bases for V and 8 bases for J; bases not matched to a gene: 8. Germline values: CDR1 DFQATT, CDR2 SNEGSKA (reference sequence). The CDR3 coding sequence is TGCAGTGCACCAGATACAGGGGGCTATGAGCAGTTCTTC. Encoded protein: CSAPDTGGYEQFF.

The chain carries TRBV6-1 and TRBJ2-5, with unresolved D. Per the germline V gene, CDR1 is MNHNS and CDR2 is SASEGT. This CDR3 has 13 amino acids. The ends were cut back, 0 bases at V and 4 bases at J, with 6 bases in the middle. DNA of the CDR3: TGTGCCAGCAGTGAAGCGGATCGAGAGACCCAGTACTTC. Translated: CASSEADRETQYF.

V gene TRBV27 combines with J gene TRBJ2-7; no clear D. The CDR3 runs 11 residues. Trimming cost V 9 bases and J 4 bases, with 10 bases left between them. Germline V gene data show CDR1 as MNHEY and CDR2 as SMNVEV (reference sequence). Written as DNA, the CDR3 is TGTGCCAGTGGTTTTGAATACGAGCAGTACTTC. It codes for CASGFEYEQYF.

V usage is TRBV18 and J usage is TRBJ2-1; 7 nucleotides match TRBD1. V was pared by 6 bases and J by 9 bases, with 8 bases of the junction left unmatched. The CDR3 sequence is 13 residues long. CDR1 KGHSH and CDR2 LQKENI come from the germline V gene. CDR3 sequence (DNA): TGTGCCAGCTCCCCTCGACAGGGTACTGAGCAGTTCTTC. Protein: CASSPRQGTEQFF. Together with reference TRBV18 and TRBJ2-1, the CDR3 gives the full variable domain: NAGVMQNPRHLVRRRGQEARLRCSPMKGHSHVYWYRQLPEEGLKFMVYLQKENIIDESGMPKERFSAEFPKEGPSILRIQQVVRGDSAAYFCASSPRQGTEQFFGPGTRLTVL.

This rearrangement joins TRBV7-8 to TRBJ2-7, with TRBD2 identical over 10 bases. V was pared by 5 bases and J by 3 bases, with 10 bases of the junction left unmatched. The CDR3 has 16 residues. Germline V gene data show CDR1 as SGHVS and CDR2 as FQNEAQ. CDR3 DNA: TGTGCCAGCAGCCCCTCCGCTAGCGGGGGCATCTACGAGCAGTACTTC. Amino acid sequence: CASSPSASGGIYEQYF.

The genes are TRBV5-5 and TRBJ2-3; 10 bases match TRBD2. V gave up 0 bases and J gave up 4 bases; unmatched junction bases: 5. The CDR3 totals 16 residues. Germline V gives CDR1 SGHKS, CDR2 YYEKEE (reference sequence). In DNA, the CDR3 is TGTGCCAGCAGCTTGGAGGGACTAGCGAGATCAGATACGCAGTATTTT. It specifies CASSLEGLARSDTQYF.

The gene calls are TRBV3-1 and TRBJ1-5, with a weak D call TRBD1 (6 bases). The CDR3 runs 15 residues. With 4 bases removed from V and 2 bases from J, the gap between germline ends came to 12 bases. Germline-derived CDR1 and CDR2 are LGHDT and YNNKEL (reference sequence). The CDR3 coding sequence is TGTGCCAGCAGCCCGGACAGCTTCGGCAATCAGCCCCAGCATTTT. It specifies CASSPDSFGNQPQHF.

This chain uses TRBV6-6 with TRBJ2-2, with D unresolved. This CDR3 has 14 amino acids. Trimming pared 0 bases from V and 5 bases from J, leaving 7 bases between. Germline V lookup: CDR1 MNHNY, CDR2 SVGAGI (reference sequence). CDR3: CASSYSAETGELFF. DNA for the CDR3: TGTGCCAGCAGTTACTCGGCGGAGACCGGGGAGCTGTTTTTT.

The chain couples TRBV5-1 to TRBJ2-1; TRBD2 is a possible D gene (5 bases). V was pared by 0 bases and J by 5 bases, with 12 bases between. CDR1 SGHRS and CDR2 YFSETQ come from the germline V gene. This CDR3 is built from 15 residues. CDR3 coding DNA: TGCGCCAGCAGCTTGGTTAGGACTGTCGACAATGAGCAGTTCTTC. Protein: CASSLVRTVDNEQFF.

This sequence joins TRBV29-1 and TRBJ2-7, with D possibly TRBD1 on 5 matching bases. CDR1 and CDR2 (germline): SQVTM, ANQGSEA. The CDR3 has 13 amino acids. V gave up 0 bases and J gave up 3 bases, with 9 bases separating them. The CDR3 loop is CSVEEYDSYEQYF. The CDR3 region has the DNA TGCAGCGTTGAAGAATATGACAGCTACGAGCAGTACTTC.

The chain couples TRBV5-1 to TRBJ2-5; 7 nucleotides agree with TRBD2. This CDR3 is 15 amino acids long. V gave up 2 bases and J gave up 2 bases; unmatched junction bases: 6. The germline V gene has CDR1 SGHRS and CDR2 YFSETQ. The CDR3 DNA reads TGCGCCAGCAGCTTACTCGCGGGGGTTCAAGAGACCCAGTACTTC. Protein: CASSLLAGVQETQYF.

The chain combines TRBV12-3 or TRBV12-4 with TRBJ1-5; D ambiguous. The CDR3 has 15 amino acids. Trimming cost V 1 base and J 0 bases, with 7 bases left between them. The chain's CDR3 is CASSLGGSSNQPQHF. As DNA, the CDR3 is TGTGCCAGCAGTTTAGGGGGTTCTAGCAATCAGCCCCAGCATTTT.

The V and J genes are TRBV19 and TRBJ1-1; perhaps TRBD1 as D (6 bases). The V gene lost 4 bases and the J gene lost 7 bases, with 10 bases spanning the gap. Looked up from germline, CDR1 is LNHDA and CDR2 is SQIVND (reference sequence). The CDR3 consists of 12 residues. The CDR3 here is CASSNRVSEAFF. The CDR3 DNA sequence: TGTGCCAGTAGTAACAGGGTCAGTGAAGCTTTCTTT. The variable domain in full, with the rest retrieved from reference TRBV19 and TRBJ1-1, is DGGITQSPKYLFRKEGQNVTLSCEQNLNHDAMYWYRQDPGQGLRLIYYSQIVNDFQKGDIAEGYSVSREKKESFPLTVTSAQKNPTAFYLCASSNRVSEAFFGQGTRLTVV.

This clonotype was observed a single time. The V gene is TRBV5-6, the J gene TRBJ1-5; no reliable D call. The V and J ends lost 4 bases and 7 bases respectively, with 24 bases between them. CDR1 SGHDT and CDR2 YYEEEE come from the germline V gene. The CDR3 consists of 17 residues. The DNA of the CDR3 is TGTGCCAGCAGCCACCGGTCGGGGTTCCAGAAGAACCAGCCCCAGCATTTT. Its protein is CASSHRSGFQKNQPQHF.

The V gene is TRBV25-1, the J gene TRBJ2-1; D not resolved. The CDR3 contains 16 residues. Trimming removed 1 base from V and 4 bases from J, with 14 bases in between. Germline V gene data show CDR1 as MGHDK and CDR2 as SYGVNS. The CDR3 DNA follows: TGTGCCAGCAGTGAATTGGCAGACCACGAATACAATGAGCAGTTCTTC. This sequence encodes CASSELADHEYNEQFF.

The DNA of the CDR3 is TGTGCCTGGACGACGGGGGTGAACACTGAAGCTTTCTTT. Its protein product is CAWTTGVNTEAFF. The J gene is TRBJ1-1, the V gene TRBV30, with D maybe TRBD1 (5 bases). Germline V lookup: CDR1 GTSNPN, CDR2 SVGIG (reference sequence). The CDR3 loop spans 13 amino acids. The ends were cut back, 4 bases at V and 0 bases at J, with 9 bases in the middle.

The chain uses TRBV4-2 and TRBJ2-1; D possibly corresponds to TRBD2 (5 bases). With 0 bases removed from V and 5 bases from J, the gap between germline ends came to 11 bases. Germline CDR1 is LGHNA and CDR2 is YNFKEQ. CDR3 length: 15 residues. CDR3 coding DNA: TGTGCCAGCAGCCAAGATCGTGCTAGCAACAATGAGCAGTTCTTC. It encodes CASSQDRASNNEQFF.

This clonotype was seen once. The chain has TRBV7-9 and TRBJ2-1; 8 bases agree with TRBD2. The CDR3 spans 13 residues. Germline CDR1 and CDR2: SEHNR and FQNEAQ (reference sequence). Trimming removed 8 bases from V and 3 bases from J; junction bases left unmatched: 3. DNA for the CDR3: TGTGCCAGCGGGCGGGGGGACTACAATGAGCAGTTCTTC. Translating it yields CASGRGDYNEQFF.

The chain links TRBV11-3 to TRBJ2-2; 7 bases are a match to TRBD1. The CDR3 length is 16 residues. With V trimmed by 0 bases and J by 0 bases, 1 base remained unmatched. In germline, CDR1 is SGHNT, CDR2 YENEEA. CDR3 region: CASSLEDRANTGELFF. CDR3 bases: TGTGCCAGCAGCTTAGAAGACAGGGCGAACACCGGGGAGCTGTTTTTT.

The V and J genes are TRBV27 and TRBJ2-3, with TRBD2 matching 13 bases. CDR1 and CDR2 (germline): MNHEY, SMNVEV (reference sequence). The CDR3 sequence is 14 residues long. V was pared by 8 bases and J by 5 bases, with 4 bases of the junction left unmatched. DNA of the CDR3: TGTGCCAGCGGCCGACTAGCGGGAGGAGATACGCAGTATTTT. It translates to CASGRLAGGDTQYF.

The chain links TRBV5-1 to TRBJ2-7, with no clear D. Per germline, CDR1 SGHRS and CDR2 YFSETQ. The CDR3 extends over 14 amino acids. The V end was cut by 0 bases, the J end by 2 bases, with 9 bases between. CDR3 in amino acids: CASSLGRDTYEQYF. CDR3 nucleotide sequence: TGCGCCAGCAGCTTGGGAAGGGATACCTACGAGCAGTACTTC.